This record covers a single T cell receptor beta chain. This record comes from a study of cytomegalovirus exposure and HLA in healthy donors. The PCR made use of 60 Vbeta and 13 Jbeta primers. Using immunoSEQ multiplex PCR, the repertoire was profiled, and TCRdb retains in-frame clones only, with some absent. The sample yields over 100,000 clones, roughly 80% seen once. CDR1 is SGHAT, CDR2 FQDESV, per germline (reference sequence). The V end lost 5 bases, the J end lost 0 bases, and 17 bases lay between the germline ends. This CDR3 spans 16 amino acids. Sequencing used PBMCs. This sequence originates from a male donor in good health and CMV-seronegative. J is TRBJ2-7 and V is TRBV11-1; D possibly corresponds to TRBD1 (6 bases). The CDR3, as DNA: TGTGCCAGCAGCGCAGGGGTGTGGGGCCCCTCCTACGAGCAGTACTTC. Translated, it gives CASSAGVWGPSYEQYF. Full variable domain (outside the CDR3, taken from reference TRBV11-1 and TRBJ2-7): EAEVAQSPRYKITEKSQAVAFWCDPISGHATLYWYRQILGQGPELLVQFQDESVVDDSQLPKDRFSAERLKGVDSTLKIQPAELGDSAMYLCASSAGVWGPSYEQYFGPGTRLTVT.